The clone carrying this T cell receptor (beta chain) was detected only a few times. Its antigen is unknown. The data derive from a study of cytomegalovirus exposure and HLA in healthy donors. Study overall: Earlier, 150 million to 200 million T cells were analyzed, and about 100 million unique TCR beta sequences were found among them.

Study-level results: Most TCR beta V segments were productive about 87% or about 30% of the time in an earlier analysis. 150 or so TCR beta chains were listed as cytomegalovirus-associated. Sequencing depth roughly uniform across donors was assumed in presence/absence analyses.

A multiplex PCR was run with 60 Vbeta primers and 13 Jbeta primers. Method: immunoSEQ multiplex PCR; TCRdb's copy keeps in-frame clones and lacks some. The sample comprises 70,000 to 100,000 clones, more than 75% of which are singletons, and over 2% rests with the top ten. Looked up from germline, CDR1 is PRHDT and CDR2 is FYEKMQ (reference sequence). The CDR3 is 15 residues long. The V segment lost 5 bases and the J segment 9 bases; nucleotides outside the gene matches: 13. This receptor was taken from a man aged 18 to 29 in good health and CMV-seronegative. The chain combines TRBV13 with TRBJ2-3; the match to TRBD2 covers 8 bases. The sequencing input was PBMCs. The CDR3 reads CASSLWSGGLLTQYF. The CDR3 DNA reads as TGTGCCAGCAGCCTGTGGAGCGGGGGACTATTGACGCAGTATTTT.